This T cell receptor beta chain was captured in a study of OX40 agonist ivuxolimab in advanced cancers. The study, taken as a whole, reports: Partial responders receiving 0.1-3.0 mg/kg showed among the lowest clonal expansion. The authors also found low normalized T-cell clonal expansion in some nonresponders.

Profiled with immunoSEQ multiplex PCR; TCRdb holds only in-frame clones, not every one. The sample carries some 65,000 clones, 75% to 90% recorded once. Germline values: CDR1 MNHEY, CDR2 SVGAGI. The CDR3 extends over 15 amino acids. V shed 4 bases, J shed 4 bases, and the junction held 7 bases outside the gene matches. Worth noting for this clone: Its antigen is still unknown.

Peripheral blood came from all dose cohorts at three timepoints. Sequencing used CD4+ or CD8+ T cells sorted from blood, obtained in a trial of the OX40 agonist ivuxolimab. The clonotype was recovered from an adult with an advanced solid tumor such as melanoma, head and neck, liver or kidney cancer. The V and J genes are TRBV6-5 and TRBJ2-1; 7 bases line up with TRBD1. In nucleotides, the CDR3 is TGTGCCAGCAGTTTAACCCTACAGGGGTACAATGAGCAGTTCTTC. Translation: CASSLTLQGYNEQFF.